A selection of T cell receptor beta chains follows, all from one sample in a study of blood T cell repertoires in COVID-19. The protocol was immunoSEQ multiplex PCR, while the TCRdb copy is restricted to in-frame clones and leaves out a portion. This repertoire shows about 220,000 clones, roughly nine tenths found once; its top ten account for 1.5% to 2%. The material sequenced was peripheral blood. Receptor source: a man in his forties or fifties with active or convalescent COVID-19. The CDR3 runs from the conserved cysteine through the conserved F or W. The order of the fields is D gene, clone size, CDR3 length, V gene, J gene, CDR3 DNA, CDR3 protein. A D gene is named only where the DNA matches it firmly. Size values are once, few and many counts, or a class for expanded clones, and some rows have none.

>-|-|12|TRBV7-7|TRBJ2-5
TGTGCTAGCAGTTCGTACCAAGAGACCCAGTACTTC
CASSSYQETQYF
>-|once|12|TRBV5-1|TRBJ1-1
TGCGCCAGCAGCTTGCCCGGGTTTGACGCTTTCTTT
CASSLPGFDAFF
>TRBD1|-|15|TRBV11-2|TRBJ1-4
TGTGCCAGCAGCTCCCCGGGACAGACGAATGAAAAACTGTTTTTT
CASSSPGQTNEKLFF
>-|-|16|TRBV10-2|TRBJ2-3
TGCGCCAGCAGCCATCTAGACGGGAGTCCCACAGATACGCAGTATTTT
CASSHLDGSPTDTQYF
>-|-|14|TRBV29-1|TRBJ1-1
TGCAGCGCAAGGGGTGGACAAATGAACACTGAAGCTTTCTTT
CSARGGQMNTEAFF
>TRBD2|-|18|TRBV5-1|TRBJ2-5
TGCGCCAGCAGCTTCGGATATGGACTAGCGGGACCCCAAGAGACCCAGTACTTC
CASSFGYGLAGPQETQYF
>TRBD2|-|16|TRBV7-9|TRBJ2-1
TGTGCCAGCAGCTCCTCACTAGCGGGATATTACAATGAGCAGTTCTTC
CASSSSLAGYYNEQFF
>TRBD1|-|15|TRBV27|TRBJ1-1
TGTGCCAGCAGTTCCGGGACAGAATTCGGTTTGGAAGCTTTCTTT
CASSSGTEFGLEAFF
>-|-|14|TRBV5-1|TRBJ2-3
TGCGCCAGCAGCCGGGACACCGGCACAGATACGCAGTATTTT
CASSRDTGTDTQYF
>TRBD1|-|17|TRBV3-1/TRBV3-2|TRBJ2-3
TGTGCCAGCAGCCAGCTCAGGGGGGACAGGGCCACAGATACGCAGTATTTT
CASSQLRGDRATDTQYF
>-|-|14|TRBV27|TRBJ1-6
TGTGCCAGCAGTTTCCTACAGGGTTCTGCACCCCTCCACTTT
CASSFLQGSAPLHF
>-|few|11|TRBV12-3/TRBV12-4|TRBJ2-1
TGTGCCAGCAGTTTTTGGGAGGAGCAGTTCTTC
CASSFWEEQFF
>-|-|12|TRBV7-9|TRBJ1-1
TGTGCCAGCAGACAGGGAAGAACTGAAGCTTTCTTT
CASRQGRTEAFF
>-|-|14|TRBV19|TRBJ2-3
TGTGCCAGTAGTACCGCTAAGGGGGAAGATACGCAGTATTTT
CASSTAKGEDTQYF
>TRBD1|-|12|TRBV2|TRBJ2-1
TGTGCCAGCAGGGACAGGGGGGATGAGCAGTTCTTC
CASRDRGDEQFF
>TRBD1|-|15|TRBV19|TRBJ1-1
TGTGCCAGCGGACAGGGGGCTTGGGCGAACACTGAAGCTTTCTTT
CASGQGAWANTEAFF
>TRBD2|-|14|TRBV28|TRBJ2-3
TGTGCCAGCAGCCCCGGACTAGTGGTGGGTACGCAGTATTTT
CASSPGLVVGTQYF
>-|-|13|TRBV18|TRBJ2-7
TGTGCCAGCTCACCACCGAGTGAATACGAGCAGTACTTC
CASSPPSEYEQYF
>TRBD1|-|16|TRBV7-8|TRBJ1-4
TGTGCCAGCAGCTTAGGGCCCGGGACAGGGAATGAAAAACTGTTTTTT
CASSLGPGTGNEKLFF
>TRBD1|-|13|TRBV5-1|TRBJ2-1
TGCGCCAGCGGACAGGGGACGATCGATGAGCAGTTCTTC
CASGQGTIDEQFF
>TRBD2|-|22|TRBV7-3|TRBJ2-1
TGTGCCAGCGGTGGAGGCCCAGCTACAGCGGGGGGGGATAGTAGCTCCTACAATGAGCAGTTCTTC
CASGGGPATAGGDSSSYNEQFF
>TRBD1|-|14|TRBV5-1|TRBJ1-2
TGCGCCAGCAGCGGGACAGGTTGGGACTATGGCTACACCTTC
CASSGTGWDYGYTF
>TRBD1|-|15|TRBV19|TRBJ1-4
TGTGCCAGTAGTACCCGACAGGGGGCTCCGGAAAAACTGTTTTTT
CASSTRQGAPEKLFF
>-|-|15|TRBV3-1/TRBV3-2|TRBJ2-1
TGTGCCAGCAGCCAAGATCACAGCTCCTACAATGAGCAGTTCTTC
CASSQDHSSYNEQFF
>-|-|18|TRBV7-3|TRBJ2-7
TGTGCCAGCAGCTTAACCCCCACGCTAGGGGTTATATCCTACGAGCAGTACTTC
CASSLTPTLGVISYEQYF
>-|-|13|TRBV27|TRBJ1-4
TGTGCCAGCAGCCCCACAACTAATGAAAAACTGTTTTTT
CASSPTTNEKLFF
>TRBD1|-|15|TRBV19|TRBJ1-5
TGTGCCAGTAGTCCGCCGACAGGGGGCCTTCAGCCCCAGCATTTT
CASSPPTGGLQPQHF